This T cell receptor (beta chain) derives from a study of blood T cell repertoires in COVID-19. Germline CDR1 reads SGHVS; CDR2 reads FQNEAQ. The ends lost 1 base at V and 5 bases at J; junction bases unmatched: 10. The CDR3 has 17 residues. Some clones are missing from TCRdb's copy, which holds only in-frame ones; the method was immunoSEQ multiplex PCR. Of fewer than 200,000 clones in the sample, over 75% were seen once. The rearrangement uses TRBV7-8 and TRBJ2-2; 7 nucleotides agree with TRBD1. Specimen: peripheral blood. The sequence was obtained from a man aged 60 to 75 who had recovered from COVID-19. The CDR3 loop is CASSLEFSRGKTGELFF. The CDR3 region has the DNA TGTGCCAGCAGCTTAGAGTTTTCCAGGGGGAAGACCGGGGAGCTGTTTTTT.